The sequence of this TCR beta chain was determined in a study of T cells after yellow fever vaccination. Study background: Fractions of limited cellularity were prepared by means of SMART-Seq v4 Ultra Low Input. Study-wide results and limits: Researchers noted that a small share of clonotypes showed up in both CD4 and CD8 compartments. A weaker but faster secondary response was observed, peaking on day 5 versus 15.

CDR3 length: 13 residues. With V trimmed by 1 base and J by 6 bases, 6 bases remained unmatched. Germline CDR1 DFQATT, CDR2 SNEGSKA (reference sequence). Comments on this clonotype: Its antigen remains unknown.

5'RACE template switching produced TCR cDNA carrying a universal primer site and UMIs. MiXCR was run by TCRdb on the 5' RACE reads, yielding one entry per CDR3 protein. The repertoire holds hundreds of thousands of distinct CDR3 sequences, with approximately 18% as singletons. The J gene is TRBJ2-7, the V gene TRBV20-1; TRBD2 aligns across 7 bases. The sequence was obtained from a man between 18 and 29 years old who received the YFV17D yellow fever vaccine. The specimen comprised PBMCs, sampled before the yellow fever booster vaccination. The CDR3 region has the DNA TGCAGTGCTAGAGGAACCTCGGGGGGCGAGCAGTACTTC. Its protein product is CSARGTSGGEQYF.